These 17 T cell receptor beta chains came from one sample sequenced in a study of CD8 T cells in Susac syndrome. Random hexamers were used to reverse transcribe 0.5 to 1 ug of RNA. TCRdb reanalysed the immunoSEQ multiplex PCR reads using MiXCR and keeps one entry per CDR3 protein. Of 100,000 to 150,000 distinct CDR3 sequences in the sample, around 94% were seen once. Sequenced input: CD4+ T cells from PBMCs. The receptor source for this set is a human donor in good health.

The V gene is TRBV2, the J gene TRBJ2-1; TRBD1 agrees at 9 bases. Germline values: CDR1 SNHLY, CDR2 FYNNEI. The CDR3 is 15 residues long. J lost 7 bases, V lost 1 base, and 5 bases had no gene match. The CDR3 sequence is CASSEVGTGINEQFF. For the CDR3, the DNA is TGTGCCAGCAGTGAAGTTGGGACAGGGATAAATGAGCAGTTCTTC.

The chain links TRBV7-9 to TRBJ2-2, with unresolved D. The CDR3 length is 16 residues. Germline V gene sequence: CDR1 SEHNR, CDR2 FQNEAQ (reference sequence). Trimming left V 1 base short and J 0 bases short, with 9 bases between. CDR3 in DNA: TGTGCCAGCAGCTTAGGGTCGTTGGCGAACACCGGGGAGCTGTTTTTT. It yields the protein CASSLGSLANTGELFF.

The V gene is TRBV5-4, the J gene TRBJ2-1, with TRBD2 matching 9 bases. This CDR3 has 15 residues. The trim removed 5 bases at V and 5 bases at J, leaving 8 bases unmatched. The germline V gene has CDR1 SGHNT and CDR2 YYREEE (reference sequence). In nucleotides, the CDR3 is TGTGCCAGCAGATTTAGCACTAGCGGGCACAATGAGCAGTTCTTC. Its translation: CASRFSTSGHNEQFF.

This chain joins TRBV10-3 and TRBJ2-1; 7 bases agree with TRBD2. The junction had 1 base not matched to a gene; V was cut back by 3 bases and J by 5 bases. CDR3 length: 13 residues. CDR1 is ENHRY and CDR2 is SYGVKD in the germline V gene. The CDR3 protein is CAISESGDNEQFF. DNA of the CDR3: TGTGCCATCAGTGAAAGCGGGGACAATGAGCAGTTCTTC.

The V call is TRBV5-1, the J call TRBJ2-3; 10 nucleotides line up with TRBD2. V lost 4 bases, J lost 1 base, and 3 bases stayed unmatched. This CDR3 contains 15 residues. In germline, CDR1 is SGHRS, CDR2 YFSETQ. The CDR3 region has the DNA TGCGCCAGCAGCGGGACTAGCGCCCGCACAGATACGCAGTATTTT. It is translated as CASSGTSARTDTQYF.

The chain carries TRBV7-2 and TRBJ2-3; D might be TRBD2 (7 bases). Deletions cut 6 bases from V and 6 bases from J, with 16 bases between. The CDR3 sequence is 14 residues long. Germline V lookup: CDR1 SGHTA, CDR2 FQGNSA. The CDR3 nucleotides read TGTGCCAGCAGTCTCTGGGGGGGCATGGATACGCAGTATTTT. Protein product: CASSLWGGMDTQYF.

The chain uses TRBV11-2 and TRBJ2-7; TRBD2 is a possible D gene (8 bases). The CDR3 contains 20 residues. Trimming stripped 4 bases from V and 0 bases from J, with 28 bases between. Germline V gives CDR1 SGHAT, CDR2 FQNNGV. The CDR3 sequence is CASSWRQGSGSSPSSYEQYF. The CDR3 nucleotides read TGTGCCAGCAGCTGGCGACAGGGAAGCGGGAGTAGTCCATCCTCCTACGAGCAGTACTTC.

This clonotype was found once. The rearrangement links TRBV2 to TRBJ2-1, with 7 bases aligning to TRBD2. CDR3 length: 14 amino acids. Unmatched junction bases numbered 8, after V lost 6 bases and J lost 6 bases. Germline V gene sequence: CDR1 SNHLY, CDR2 FYNNEI. The CDR3 is CASRARDYFNEQFF. The CDR3 nucleotides read TGTGCCAGCAGGGCCCGGGACTACTTCAATGAGCAGTTCTTC.

This clonotype has just one count. The chain recombines TRBV20-1 with TRBJ2-6; D is unclear. Trimming removed 2 bases from V and 0 bases from J, with 5 bases in between. Germline V gene data show CDR1 as DFQATT and CDR2 as SNEGSKA (reference sequence). CDR3 length: 14 residues. This CDR3 is CSARNPSGANVLTF. The CDR3 DNA reads as TGCAGTGCTAGAAATCCCTCTGGGGCCAACGTCCTGACTTTC.

The genes are TRBV4-1 and TRBJ2-4, with 10 bases that match TRBD1. The germline gives CDR1 MGHRA, CDR2 YSYEKL. There are 15 residues in the CDR3. The trim removed 4 bases at V and 3 bases at J, leaving 3 bases unmatched. The CDR3 coding sequence is TGCGCCAGCAGCCCAGGGGACAGGGGCAAAAACATTCAGTACTTC. It is translated as CASSPGDRGKNIQYF.

V usage is TRBV20-1 and J usage is TRBJ2-3, with TRBD1 as a possible D gene (6 bases). The CDR3 sequence is 15 residues long. Germline CDR1 reads DFQATT; CDR2 reads SNEGSKA (reference sequence). The V end was cut by 4 bases, the J end by 7 bases, with 21 bases between. CDR3 protein: CSATRPRGQGNTQYF. CDR3 DNA: TGCAGTGCTACCCGACCCCGGGGCCAGGGGAATACGCAGTATTTT.

With regard to this clonotype: An end of the junction does not agree with germline; a read error may underlie this. The chain uses TRBV12-5 and TRBJ2-1; no reliable D call. The CDR3 totals 12 residues. The germline CDR1 and CDR2 sequences are LGHNT and FRNRAP. The CDR3 sequence is CASSLSYDEQFF. As DNA, the CDR3 is TGTGCTAGCTCCCTGTCCTACGATGAGCAGTTCTTC.

This chain connects TRBV5-4 to TRBJ2-7, with TRBD1 as a possible D gene (6 bases). V lost 4 bases to trimming and J lost 3 bases, with 20 bases between them. The germline V gene encodes CDR1 SGHNT and CDR2 YYREEE (reference sequence). The CDR3 has 16 amino acids. Here the CDR3 DNA reads TGTGCCAGCAGCCCTTCCCCGACAGGTGTCCTCTACGAGCAGTACTTC. It is translated as CASSPSPTGVLYEQYF. The full variable domain, its missing parts supplied by reference TRBV5-4 and TRBJ2-7, is ETGVTQSPTHLIKTRGQQVTLRCSSQSGHNTVSWYQQALGQGPQFIFQYYREEENGRGNFPPRFSGLQFPNYSSELNVNALELDDSALYLCASSPSPTGVLYEQYFGPGTRLTVT.

This clonotype was seen only once. CDR3 DNA: TGTGCCAGCAGCTTGCCCGGGAGCGGGAACATTCAGTACTTC. Translated: CASSLPGSGNIQYF. This rearrangement joins TRBV5-6 to TRBJ2-4; a possible D gene is TRBD2 (6 bases). Per germline, CDR1 SGHDT and CDR2 YYEEEE. The CDR3 consists of 14 residues. Trimming removed 1 base at V and 7 bases at J, with 12 bases between.

J is TRBJ1-1 and V is TRBV4-3, with 8 nucleotides matching TRBD1. Germline V gene data show CDR1 as LGHNA and CDR2 as YSLEER. The CDR3 has 13 residues. Trimming removed 4 bases from V and 7 bases from J; junction bases left unmatched: 5. The CDR3 spells CASSLQGAGEAFF. CDR3 DNA sequence: TGCGCCAGCAGCCTGCAGGGGGCTGGTGAAGCTTTCTTT.

This chain uses TRBV20-1 with TRBJ2-1; TRBD2 might be the D (5 bases). The CDR3 runs 14 residues. CDR1 and CDR2 from the germline V gene are DFQATT and SNEGSKA (reference sequence). The ends were cut back, 1 base at V and 4 bases at J, with 11 bases in the middle. The CDR3 is CSARVEDSYNEQFF. The CDR3 DNA follows: TGCAGTGCTAGAGTGGAGGATTCGTACAATGAGCAGTTCTTC.

The chain is built from TRBV5-1 and TRBJ1-1; weak D call: TRBD1 (5 bases). V lost 5 bases, J lost 5 bases, and 16 bases lay in between. Germline-derived CDR1 and CDR2 are SGHRS and YFSETQ. CDR3 size: 14 residues. The CDR3 region has the DNA TGCGCCAGCAGAATAGGAGGGACTCAAACTGAAGCTTTCTTT. It yields the protein CASRIGGTQTEAFF.